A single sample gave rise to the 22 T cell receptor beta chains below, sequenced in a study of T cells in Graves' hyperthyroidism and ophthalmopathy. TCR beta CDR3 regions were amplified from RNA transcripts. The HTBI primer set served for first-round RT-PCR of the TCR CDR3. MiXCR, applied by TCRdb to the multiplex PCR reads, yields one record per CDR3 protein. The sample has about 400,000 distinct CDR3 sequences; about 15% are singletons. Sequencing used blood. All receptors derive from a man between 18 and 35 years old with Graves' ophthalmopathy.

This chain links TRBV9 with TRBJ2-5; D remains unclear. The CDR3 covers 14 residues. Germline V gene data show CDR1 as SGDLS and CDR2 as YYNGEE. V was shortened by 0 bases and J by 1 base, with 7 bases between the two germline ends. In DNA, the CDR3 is TGTGCCAGCAGCGTAGGGAGCAGCCAAGAGACCCAGTACTTC. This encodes CASSVGSSQETQYF. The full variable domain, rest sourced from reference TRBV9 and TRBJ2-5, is DSGVTQTPKHLITATGQRVTLRCSPRSGDLSVYWYQQSLDQGLQFLIQYYNGEERAKGNILERFSAQQFPDLHSELNLSSLELGDSALYFCASSVGSSQETQYFGPGTRLLVL.

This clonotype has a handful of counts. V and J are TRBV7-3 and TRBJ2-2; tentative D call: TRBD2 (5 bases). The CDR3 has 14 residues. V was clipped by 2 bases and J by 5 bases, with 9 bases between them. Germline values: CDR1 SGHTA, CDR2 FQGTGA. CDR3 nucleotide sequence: TGTGCCAGCAGCTTATTGCGCGGGACCGGGGAGCTGTTTTTT. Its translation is CASSLLRGTGELFF. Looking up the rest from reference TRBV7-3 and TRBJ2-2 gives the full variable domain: GAGVSQTPSNKVTEKGKYVELRCDPISGHTALYWYRQSLGQGPEFLIYFQGTGAADDSGLPNDRFFAVRPEGSVSTLKIQRTERGDSAVYLCASSLLRGTGELFFGEGSRLTVL.

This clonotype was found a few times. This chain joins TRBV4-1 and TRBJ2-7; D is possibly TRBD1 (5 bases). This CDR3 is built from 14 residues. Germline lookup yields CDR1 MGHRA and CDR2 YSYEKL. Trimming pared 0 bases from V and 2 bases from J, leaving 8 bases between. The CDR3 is CASSQESGTYEQYF. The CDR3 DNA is TGCGCCAGCAGCCAAGAATCAGGGACCTACGAGCAGTACTTC.

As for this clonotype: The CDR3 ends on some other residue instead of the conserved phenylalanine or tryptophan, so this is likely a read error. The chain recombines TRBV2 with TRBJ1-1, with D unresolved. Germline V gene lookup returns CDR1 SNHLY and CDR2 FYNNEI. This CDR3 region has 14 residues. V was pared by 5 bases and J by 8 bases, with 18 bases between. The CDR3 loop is CASSRSQGHPEAFL. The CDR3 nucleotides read TGTGCCAGCAGTAGATCACAAGGTCACCCGGAAGCTTTCCTT.

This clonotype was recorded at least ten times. CDR3 sequence reads: CASSQGGETYNEQFF. The CDR3 DNA sequence: TGCGCCAGCAGCCAGGGGGGAGAAACCTACAATGAGCAGTTCTTC. The chain joins TRBV5-1 to TRBJ2-1; perhaps TRBD1 as D (7 bases). This CDR3 is built from 15 residues. Trimming took 4 bases from V and 2 from J, leaving 13 bases between them. Germline CDR1 SGHRS, CDR2 YFSETQ.

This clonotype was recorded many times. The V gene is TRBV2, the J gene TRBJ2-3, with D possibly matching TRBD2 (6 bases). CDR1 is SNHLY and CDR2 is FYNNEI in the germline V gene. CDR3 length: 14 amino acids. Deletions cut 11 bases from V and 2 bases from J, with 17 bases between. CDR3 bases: TGTGCCGGGCAGGGCGGGATAAACACAGATACGCAGTATTTT. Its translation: CAGQGGINTDTQYF.

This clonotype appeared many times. CDR3: CSASFRQGRVYTF. CDR3 in DNA: TGCAGTGCTAGCTTTCGACAGGGGCGAGTCTACACCTTC. This sequence joins TRBV20-1 and TRBJ1-2; TRBD1 agrees at 8 bases. V gave up 3 bases and J gave up 10 bases; unmatched junction bases: 10. The CDR3 is 13 amino acids. From germline, CDR1 is DFQATT and CDR2 SNEGSKA (reference sequence).

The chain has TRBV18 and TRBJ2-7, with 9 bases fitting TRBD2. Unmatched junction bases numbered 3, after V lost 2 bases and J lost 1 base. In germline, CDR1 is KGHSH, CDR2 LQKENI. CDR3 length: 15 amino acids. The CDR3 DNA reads TGTGCCAGCTCACCATCTAGCGGGACTTCCTACGAGCAGTACTTC. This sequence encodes CASSPSSGTSYEQYF.

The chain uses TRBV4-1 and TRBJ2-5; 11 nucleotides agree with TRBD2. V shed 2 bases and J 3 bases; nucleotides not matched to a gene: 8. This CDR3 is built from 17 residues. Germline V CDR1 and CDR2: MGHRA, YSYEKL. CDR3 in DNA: TGCGCCAGCAGCCAACACCTAGCGGGGGGCGGAGAAGAGACCCAGTACTTC. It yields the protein CASSQHLAGGGEETQYF.

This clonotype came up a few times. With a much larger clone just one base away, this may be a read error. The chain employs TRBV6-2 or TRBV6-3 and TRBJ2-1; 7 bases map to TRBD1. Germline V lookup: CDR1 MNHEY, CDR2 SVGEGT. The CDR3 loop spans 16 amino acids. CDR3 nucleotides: TGTGCCAGCAGTTACGAGGGGGCCTTGTCCTACAATAAGCAGTTCTTC. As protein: CASSYEGALSYNKQFF.

This CDR3 is CSASQGTSGRKNEQFF. In DNA, the CDR3 is TGCAGTGCTAGTCAGGGGACTAGCGGGAGAAAGAATGAGCAGTTCTTC. The chain employs TRBV20-1 and TRBJ2-1, with 14 nucleotides matching TRBD2. Germline V gene sequence: CDR1 DFQATT, CDR2 SNEGSKA (reference sequence). V dropped 3 bases and J dropped 7; count of bases not matched to a gene: 8. The CDR3 runs to 16 residues.

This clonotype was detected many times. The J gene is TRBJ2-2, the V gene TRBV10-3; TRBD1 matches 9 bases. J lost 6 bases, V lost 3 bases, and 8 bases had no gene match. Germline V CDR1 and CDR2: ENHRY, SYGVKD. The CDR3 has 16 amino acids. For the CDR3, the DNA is TGTGCCATCAGTGACTCCGGGACAGGGATCTCCGGGGAGCTGTTTTTT. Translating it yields CAISDSGTGISGELFF.

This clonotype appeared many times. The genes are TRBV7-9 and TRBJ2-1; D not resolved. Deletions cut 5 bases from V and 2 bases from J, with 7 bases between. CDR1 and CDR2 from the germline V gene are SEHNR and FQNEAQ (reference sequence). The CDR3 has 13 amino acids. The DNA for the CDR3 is TGTGCCAGCAGCCGCGCAGCCTACAATGAGCAGTTCTTC. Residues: CASSRAAYNEQFF.

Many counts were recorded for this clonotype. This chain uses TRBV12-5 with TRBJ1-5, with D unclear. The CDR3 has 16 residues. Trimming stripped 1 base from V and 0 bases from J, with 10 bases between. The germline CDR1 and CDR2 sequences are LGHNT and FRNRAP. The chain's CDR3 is CASGLEDGYSNQPQHF. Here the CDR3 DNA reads TGTGCTAGTGGTTTGGAAGATGGATATAGCAATCAGCCCCAGCATTTT.

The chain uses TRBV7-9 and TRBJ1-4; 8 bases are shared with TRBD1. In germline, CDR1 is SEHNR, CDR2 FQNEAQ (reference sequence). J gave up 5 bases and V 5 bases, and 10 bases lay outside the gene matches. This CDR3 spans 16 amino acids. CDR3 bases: TGTGCCAGCAGCCCCCCCCAGGGGGCCCCCAATGAAAAACTGTTTTTT. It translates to CASSPPQGAPNEKLFF. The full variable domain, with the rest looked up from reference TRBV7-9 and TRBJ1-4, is DTGVSQNPRHKITKRGQNVTFRCDPISEHNRLYWYRQTLGQGPEFLTYFQNEAQLEKSRLLSDRFSAERPKGSFSTLEIQRTEQGDSAMYLCASSPPQGAPNEKLFFGSGTQLSVL.

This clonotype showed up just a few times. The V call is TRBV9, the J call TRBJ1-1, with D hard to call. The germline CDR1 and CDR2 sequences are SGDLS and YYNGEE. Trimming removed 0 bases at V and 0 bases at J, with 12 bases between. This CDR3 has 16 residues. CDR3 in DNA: TGTGCCAGCAGCGTAGCGGGAGGAATTATGAACACTGAAGCTTTCTTT. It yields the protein CASSVAGGIMNTEAFF.

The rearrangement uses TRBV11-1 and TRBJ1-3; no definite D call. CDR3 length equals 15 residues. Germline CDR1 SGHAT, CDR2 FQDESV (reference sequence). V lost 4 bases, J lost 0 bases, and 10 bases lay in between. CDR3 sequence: CASSSGGDSGNTIYF. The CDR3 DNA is TGTGCCAGCAGCTCAGGAGGAGACTCTGGAAACACCATATATTTT.

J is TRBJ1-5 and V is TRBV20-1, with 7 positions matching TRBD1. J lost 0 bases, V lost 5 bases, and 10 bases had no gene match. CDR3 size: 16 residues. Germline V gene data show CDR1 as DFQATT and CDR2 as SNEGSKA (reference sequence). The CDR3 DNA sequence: TGCAGTGCTCTTCAGGACAGGCCTTATAGCAATCAGCCCCAGCATTTT. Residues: CSALQDRPYSNQPQHF.

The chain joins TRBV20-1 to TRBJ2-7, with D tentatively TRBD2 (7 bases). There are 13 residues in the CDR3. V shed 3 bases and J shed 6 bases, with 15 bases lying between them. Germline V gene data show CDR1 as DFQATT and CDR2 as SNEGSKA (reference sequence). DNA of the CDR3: TGCAGTGCTAGTGCGGCCGGGGGGCTCGAGCAGTACTTC. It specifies CSASAAGGLEQYF.

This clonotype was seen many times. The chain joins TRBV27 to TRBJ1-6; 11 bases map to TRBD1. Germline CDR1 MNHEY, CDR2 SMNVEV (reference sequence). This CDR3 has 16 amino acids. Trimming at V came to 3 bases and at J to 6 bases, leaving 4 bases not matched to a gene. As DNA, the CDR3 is TGTGCCAGCAGTTTCCTCGGGACAGGGGGTAATTCACCCCTCCACTTT. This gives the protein CASSFLGTGGNSPLHF.

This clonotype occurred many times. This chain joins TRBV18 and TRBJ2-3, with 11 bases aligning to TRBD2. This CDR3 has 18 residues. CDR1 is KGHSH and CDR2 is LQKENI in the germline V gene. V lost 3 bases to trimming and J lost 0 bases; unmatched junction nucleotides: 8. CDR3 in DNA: TGTGCCAGCTCACCCCTAGAGACTAGCGGGAAGAGCACAGATACGCAGTATTTT. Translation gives CASSPLETSGKSTDTQYF.

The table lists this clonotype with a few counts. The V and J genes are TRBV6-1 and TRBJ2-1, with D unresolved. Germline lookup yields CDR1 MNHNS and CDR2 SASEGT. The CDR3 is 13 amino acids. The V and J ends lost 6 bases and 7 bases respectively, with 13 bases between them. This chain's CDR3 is CASRPHTGNEQFF. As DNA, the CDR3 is TGTGCCAGCAGGCCGCACACTGGGAATGAGCAGTTCTTC.